These T cell receptor beta chains were read from a single sample in a study of glioma-infiltrating T cells. TCRdb ran MiXCR on the multiplex PCR reads and lists one entry per CDR3 protein. Of around 150,000 distinct CDR3 sequences listed, about two fifths were seen once; the top ten hold around 20%. The sample taken for sequencing was glioma tissue, nonneoplastic brain tissue, or PBMCs (not recorded which). These receptors were collected from a human donor with low-grade glioma or glioblastoma, undergoing nonglioma brain surgery, or in good health (not recorded which). Each CDR3 is given without its conserved first and last residue. The order of the fields is J gene, V gene, CDR3 protein.

J gene: TRBJ2-3; V gene: TRBV7-2; CDR3 protein: ASSKPGLAGFTDTQY
J gene: TRBJ1-5; V gene: TRBV27; CDR3 protein: ASSMDRGRIQPQH
J gene: TRBJ1-1; V gene: TRBV4-3; CDR3 protein: ASSQSPF
J gene: TRBJ1-2; V gene: TRBV10-3; CDR3 protein: AISDPGTGKDGYT
J gene: TRBJ1-5; V gene: TRBV28; CDR3 protein: ASSSSQAYQPQH
J gene: TRBJ2-3; V gene: TRBV2; CDR3 protein: ASSLNVGCSDTQY
J gene: TRBJ2-4; V gene: TRBV20-1; CDR3 protein: SARSQGALNIQY
J gene: TRBJ2-7; V gene: TRBV7-9; CDR3 protein: ASSITERYEQY
J gene: TRBJ1-3; V gene: TRBV27; CDR3 protein: ASGTGVGGNTIY
J gene: TRBJ1-3; V gene: TRBV4-1; CDR3 protein: ASSSDFSSGNTIY
J gene: TRBJ1-1; V gene: TRBV24-1; CDR3 protein: ATSDGTGTEAF
J gene: TRBJ2-5; V gene: TRBV12-3/TRBV12-4; CDR3 protein: ASSLEMEETQY
J gene: TRBJ1-1; V gene: TRBV10-3; CDR3 protein: AIRNTGGAHTEAF
J gene: TRBJ1-2; V gene: TRBV20-1; CDR3 protein: SARGRLNYGYT
J gene: TRBJ2-3; V gene: TRBV10-3; CDR3 protein: AIRQGMLTDTQY
J gene: TRBJ2-1; V gene: TRBV29-1; CDR3 protein: SGTDARRNNEQF
J gene: TRBJ1-5; V gene: TRBV6-1; CDR3 protein: ASRGQGYGQPQH
J gene: TRBJ2-7; V gene: TRBV6-1; CDR3 protein: ASSSGTSGRYEQY
J gene: TRBJ2-1; V gene: TRBV29-1; CDR3 protein: SVVSRGTYNEQF
J gene: TRBJ1-1; V gene: TRBV24-1; CDR3 protein: ATSDHYRDTNTEAF
J gene: TRBJ2-1; V gene: TRBV6-1; CDR3 protein: ASSAQHISYNEQF
J gene: TRBJ2-7; V gene: TRBV20-1; CDR3 protein: SASPPRGGTYEQY
J gene: TRBJ1-5; V gene: TRBV6-1; CDR3 protein: ASRTTGNNQPQH
J gene: TRBJ2-2; V gene: TRBV24-1; CDR3 protein: ATSVGHTGELF
J gene: TRBJ2-7; V gene: TRBV6-5; CDR3 protein: ASSYSMGTVPYEQY
J gene: TRBJ2-1; V gene: TRBV20-1; CDR3 protein: SASPGLADEQF
J gene: TRBJ2-5; V gene: TRBV28; CDR3 protein: ASREKSQETQY
J gene: TRBJ2-1; V gene: TRBV6-1; CDR3 protein: ASSSNGNEQF
J gene: TRBJ1-5; V gene: TRBV7-2; CDR3 protein: ASNLGPNQPQH
J gene: TRBJ2-5; V gene: TRBV4-2; CDR3 protein: ASSQDQWETQY
J gene: TRBJ1-6; V gene: TRBV7-2; CDR3 protein: ASSLDWGQASPLH
J gene: TRBJ2-1; V gene: TRBV5-1; CDR3 protein: ASSLDRHGEQF
J gene: TRBJ1-4; V gene: TRBV11-2; CDR3 protein: ASSLSNGATNEKLF
J gene: TRBJ1-1; V gene: TRBV20-1; CDR3 protein: SAPRDRGTEAF